Listed here are 9 T cell receptor beta chains from one sample, sequenced in a study of OX40 agonist ivuxolimab in advanced cancers. Measured with immunoSEQ multiplex PCR; TCRdb has only the in-frame clones, and not every one. The sample has about 1,800 clones, less than 85% seen once. The sequencing here drew on CD4+ or CD8+ T cells sorted from blood, taken in a trial of the OX40 agonist ivuxolimab. The receptors here all came from an adult with an advanced solid tumor such as melanoma, head and neck, liver or kidney cancer.

CDR3 protein: CASGRQSNQPQHF. The CDR3 nucleotides read TGTGCCAGCGGAAGACAGAGCAATCAGCCCCAGCATTTT. This sequence joins TRBV2 and TRBJ1-5, with a weak D call TRBD1 (5 bases). CDR1 is SNHLY and CDR2 is FYNNEI in the germline V gene. This CDR3 has 13 residues. The V end lost 8 bases, the J end lost 1 base, and 9 bases lay between the germline ends.

This chain connects TRBV6-5 to TRBJ2-3; 9 bases fit TRBD2. CDR3 size: 14 residues. With V trimmed by 5 bases and J by 3 bases, 3 bases remained unmatched. Germline CDR1 MNHEY, CDR2 SVGAGI. CDR3 loop: CASSTSGGTDTQYF. As DNA, the CDR3 is TGTGCCAGCAGTACGAGCGGGGGGACAGATACGCAGTATTTT.

The genes are TRBV9 and TRBJ2-1, with TRBD2 matching over 9 bases. This CDR3 spans 15 amino acids. Germline trimming cut 0 bases from V and 5 bases from J; bases unmatched to any gene: 3. Per the germline V gene, CDR1 is SGDLS and CDR2 is YYNGEE. The CDR3 spells CASSVGLAENNEQFF. In DNA, the CDR3 is TGTGCCAGCAGCGTAGGACTAGCGGAGAACAATGAGCAGTTCTTC.

The chain has TRBV27 and TRBJ1-1; maybe TRBD1 (6 bases). The V end lost 6 bases, the J end lost 5 bases, and 19 bases lay between the germline ends. This CDR3 is 15 amino acids long. Germline V gives CDR1 MNHEY, CDR2 SMNVEV (reference sequence). The CDR3 DNA follows: TGTGCCAGCAGGTTAGGCAGGGGAGGCTCAACTGAAGCTTTCTTT. Residues: CASRLGRGGSTEAFF.

This chain connects TRBV19 to TRBJ2-5; 8 nucleotides match TRBD2. The junction had 9 bases not matched to a gene; V was cut back by 5 bases and J by 1 base. Germline loops: CDR1 LNHDA, CDR2 SQIVND (reference sequence). This CDR3 region has 16 residues. CDR3 region: CASSPSSGVVQETQYF. CDR3 DNA sequence: TGTGCCAGTAGTCCAAGTAGCGGGGTCGTCCAAGAGACCCAGTACTTC.

The chain recombines TRBV6-6 with TRBJ1-5; TRBD1 might be the D (6 bases). V lost 2 bases to trimming and J lost 0 bases, with 11 bases between them. The CDR3 is made up of 16 amino acids. The germline V gene has CDR1 MNHNY and CDR2 SVGAGI (reference sequence). The chain's CDR3 is CASSYGQINSNQPQHF. Written as DNA, the CDR3 is TGTGCCAGCAGTTACGGACAGATAAATAGCAATCAGCCCCAGCATTTT.

This rearrangement joins TRBV27 to TRBJ2-3; 9 nucleotides line up with TRBD2. CDR1 is MNHEY and CDR2 is SMNVEV in the germline V gene (reference sequence). This CDR3 is 16 amino acids long. V lost 6 bases to trimming and J lost 6 bases; unmatched junction nucleotides: 13. In nucleotides, the CDR3 is TGTGCCAGCAGCAGTTTAAGGCGGCGGGGGGGGGATACGCAGTATTTT. Its protein product is CASSSLRRRGGDTQYF.

The J gene is TRBJ2-1, the V gene TRBV19, with 13 positions matching TRBD2. The CDR3 length is 17 residues. The V gene end was trimmed by 3 bases and the J gene end by 4 bases; junction bases not matched to a gene: 6. Germline values: CDR1 LNHDA, CDR2 SQIVND (reference sequence). The CDR3 here is CASSMLLAGGHYNEQFF. The CDR3 DNA is TGTGCCAGTAGTATGTTACTAGCGGGGGGGCATTACAATGAGCAGTTCTTC.

This sequence joins TRBV6-1 and TRBJ1-2; 8 bases fit TRBD1. The length of the CDR3 is 12 residues. The trim removed 8 bases at V and 5 bases at J, leaving 4 bases unmatched. Per germline, CDR1 MNHNS and CDR2 SASEGT. CDR3: CASLDRGYGYTF. DNA for the CDR3: TGTGCCAGCCTCGACAGGGGTTATGGCTACACCTTC.